A selection of T cell receptor beta chains follows, all from one sample in a study of control samples from healthy donors and cancer patients. The protocol was immunoSEQ multiplex PCR, while the TCRdb copy is restricted to in-frame clones and leaves out a portion. The table has fewer than 100,000 clones, around 82% seen once. Sequenced: blood. The source is a man in his sixties in good health. Each CDR3 is given with its conserved first and last residue. The order of the fields is J gene, D gene, V gene, clone size, CDR3 DNA, CDR3 protein. D genes are given only for firm matches. Clone size is given for some rows only: seen once, a few or many times, or a class if the clone is expanded.

TRBJ2-7 | . | TRBV11-2 | few | TGTGCCAGCAGCTTAGAGCCCCAGTACTTC | CASSLEPQYF
TRBJ1-5 | . | TRBV10-3 | . | TGTGCCATCAGTGATGATGGCCGAAATCAGCCCCAGCATTTT | CAISDDGRNQPQHF
TRBJ2-5 | TRBD2 | TRBV24-1 | . | TGTGCCACCAGTGATATACTAGCGGATCAAGAGACCCAGTACTTC | CATSDILADQETQYF
TRBJ2-2 | TRBD2 | TRBV5-1 | once | TGCGCCAGCAGCCCTAGCGGGGGGGCCATCGGGGAGCTGTTTTTT | CASSPSGGAIGELFF
TRBJ2-2 | . | TRBV19 | once | TGTGCCAGTAGTATAGGGGGGGCTGCCGGGGAGCTGTTTTTT | CASSIGGAAGELFF
TRBJ2-7 | . | TRBV10-3 | few | TGTGCCATCAGGGACGGGACGGATCCCTACGAGCAGTACTTC | CAIRDGTDPYEQYF
TRBJ2-5 | TRBD2 | TRBV18 | . | TGTGCCAGCTCACCACGGGGTAGCGGGTACCAAGAGACCCAGTACTTC | CASSPRGSGYQETQYF
TRBJ2-5 | TRBD1 | TRBV7-3 | . | TGTGCCAGCAGGTGGGGGACAGGACAAGAGACCCAGTACTTC | CASRWGTGQETQYF
TRBJ2-3 | TRBD2 | TRBV7-6 | . | TGTGCCAGCAGCCAATGGACTAGCGGGAGAACAGATACGCAGTATTTT | CASSQWTSGRTDTQYF
TRBJ1-1 | . | TRBV9 | . | TGTGCCAGCAGCGTAGGTGGCGGCTACCGGAACACTGAAGCTTTCTTT | CASSVGGGYRNTEAFF
TRBJ2-3 | TRBD2 | TRBV6-4 | . | TGTGCGTCTGGCCGGACTAGCGGGAGTGGAGATACGCAGTATTTT | CASGRTSGSGDTQYF
TRBJ2-1 | . | TRBV2 | . | TGTGCCAGCAGCGGAGGCAGGGGGGACCAGTTCTTC | CASSGGRGDQFF
TRBJ2-5 | . | TRBV7-9 | . | TGTGCCAGCAGAACACCGACCCTCCAAGAGACCCAGTACTTC | CASRTPTLQETQYF
TRBJ1-1 | . | TRBV6-5 | . | TGTGCCAGCATTGGGGGGGACACTGAAGCTTTCTTT | CASIGGDTEAFF
TRBJ1-3 | . | TRBV19 | . | TGTGCCAGTAGTTATCCGACAGGCTTCTCTGGAAACACCATATATTTT | CASSYPTGFSGNTIYF
TRBJ2-2 | . | TRBV11-3 | medium-sized | TGTGCCAGCAGCCCGACGCCTACCCACGGGGAGCTGTTTTTT | CASSPTPTHGELFF
TRBJ1-1 | . | TRBV27 | . | TGTGCCAGCAGTTTATACGCGGCCAACACTGAAGCTTTCTTT | CASSLYAANTEAFF
TRBJ2-3 | TRBD2 | TRBV7-9 | . | TGTGCCAGCAGCTTACGGCGGGGGGGCACAGATACGCAGTATTTT | CASSLRRGGTDTQYF
TRBJ1-3 | . | TRBV6-5 | . | TGTGCCAGCAGTTACGCGCAGGTGGCTGGAGGAAACACCATATATTTT | CASSYAQVAGGNTIYF
TRBJ2-7 | . | TRBV18 | . | TGTGCCAGCTCACTGCAGGGTTCCCCCCACGAGCAGTACTTC | CASSLQGSPHEQYF
TRBJ2-7 | TRBD1 | TRBV3-1/TRBV3-2 | . | TGTGCCAGCAGCCCCGGGACAGGAATACCGACCTACGAGCAGTACTTC | CASSPGTGIPTYEQYF
TRBJ2-7 | . | TRBV5-1 | . | TGCGCCAGCAGCTTGGACGTCGCGGATTCCTACGAGCAGTACTTC | CASSLDVADSYEQYF
TRBJ2-1 | TRBD2 | TRBV4-1 | . | TGCGCCAGCAGCCAAGCCGGGACTAGCGGGTTCAATGAGCAGTTCTTC | CASSQAGTSGFNEQFF
TRBJ2-1 | TRBD2 | TRBV5-1 | . | TGCGCCAGCAGCTTGGAGAGCGGGAGGGCCAATGAGCAGTTCTTC | CASSLESGRANEQFF
TRBJ2-2 | TRBD2 | TRBV11-3 | . | TGTGCCAGCAGCTTAGGTAGCGGGGGTAACACCGGGGAGCTGTTTTTT | CASSLGSGGNTGELFF
TRBJ1-4 | . | TRBV6-5 | . | TGTGCCAGCAGCCGCAAGACAGGCTATGAAAAACTGTTTTTT | CASSRKTGYEKLFF
TRBJ1-2 | . | TRBV9 | . | TGTGCCAGCAGCTCAGTAGCGGGCCAATATGGCTACACCTTC | CASSSVAGQYGYTF
TRBJ2-1 | TRBD2 | TRBV29-1 | once | TGCAGCGTTGATTCCGGACTAGCGGATTACAATGAGCAGTTCTTC | CSVDSGLADYNEQFF
TRBJ1-5 | . | TRBV2 | . | TGTGCCAGCAGTGACTTCGGGGGCCTAGGCAATCAGCCCCAGCATTTT | CASSDFGGLGNQPQHF
TRBJ2-7 | TRBD2 | TRBV11-2 | . | TGTGCCAGCAGCTCCCTAGCGGCTCCCTACGAGCAGTACTTC | CASSSLAAPYEQYF
TRBJ1-2 | . | TRBV3-1/TRBV3-2 | . | TGTGCCAGCAGCCAAGCGACGGGACGGTATTATGGCTACACCTTC | CASSQATGRYYGYTF
TRBJ2-2 | . | TRBV27 | . | TGTGCCAGCAGTTTAATACCGGGACCCACGTTGTTTGGGGAGCTGTTTTTT | CASSLIPGPTLFGELFF
TRBJ2-1 | . | TRBV6-1 | . | TGTGCCAGCAGTGAAGTGGGCAGCTACAATGAGCAGTTCTTC | CASSEVGSYNEQFF
TRBJ1-3 | . | TRBV7-9 | . | TGTGCCAGCAGTTTAGCAGGGAGGGTAGACACCATATATTTT | CASSLAGRVDTIYF
TRBJ2-2 | . | TRBV6-5 | . | TGTGCCAGCGCCTCTCGGTTGGGGAACACCGGGGAGCTGTTTTTT | CASASRLGNTGELFF